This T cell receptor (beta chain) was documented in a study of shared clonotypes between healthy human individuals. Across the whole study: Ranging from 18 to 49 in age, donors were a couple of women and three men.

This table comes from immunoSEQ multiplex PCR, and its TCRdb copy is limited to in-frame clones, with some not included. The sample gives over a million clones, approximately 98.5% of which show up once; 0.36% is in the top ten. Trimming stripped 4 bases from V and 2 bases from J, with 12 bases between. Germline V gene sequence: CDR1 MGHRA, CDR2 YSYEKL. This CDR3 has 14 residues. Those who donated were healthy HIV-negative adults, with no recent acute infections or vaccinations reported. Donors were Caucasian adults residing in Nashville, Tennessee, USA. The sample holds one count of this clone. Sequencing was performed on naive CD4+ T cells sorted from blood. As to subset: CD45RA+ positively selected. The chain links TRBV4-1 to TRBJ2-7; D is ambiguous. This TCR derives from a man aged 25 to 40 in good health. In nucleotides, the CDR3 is TGCGCCAGCAGCCTAAGGCTAATCCCCTACGAGCAGTACTTC. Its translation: CASSLRLIPYEQYF.